The present T cell receptor beta chain was sequenced within a study of identical twins. Broader study findings: Cord blood beta clonotypes present at high abundance carried fewer insertions; no such pattern appeared in memory repertoires.

This clonotype was observed a few times. Its antigen is unknown. A universal primer site arose from template switching, and cDNA bore unique molecular identifiers. Each CDR3 protein gets one entry after TCRdb re-called the 5' RACE reads with MiXCR. The top ten hold over 4.5% of the sample, which has approximately 210,000 distinct CDR3 sequences, roughly 10% seen once. There are 15 residues in the CDR3. With 1 base clipped from V and 0 bases from J, the junction kept 3 bases outside the gene matches. Germline values: CDR1 SGHRS, CDR2 YFSETQ. This sequence joins TRBV5-1 and TRBJ2-5; 7 bases are shared with TRBD1. The sequencing sample was made of memory (CD45RO+) T cells sorted from blood. The sequence was obtained from a woman younger than 30 in good health. The CDR3 sequence: CASSLTGTDQETQYF. The CDR3 nucleotides read TGCGCCAGCAGCTTGACGGGGACAGACCAAGAGACCCAGTACTTC.